This T cell receptor beta chain was recorded in a study of cytomegalovirus exposure and HLA in healthy donors. Overall study context: The Caucasian-associated ancestry cluster held about 80% of roughly 370 genotyped donors. Study-level findings and limits: Analysis was performed later, and it showed HLA-associated TCR beta chains to be more clonally expanded than equally common others.

Details on this clone: No antigen is known for it.

The CDR3 contains 16 residues. The trim removed 1 base at V and 4 bases at J, leaving 6 bases unmatched. Germline CDR1 and CDR2: SGHVS and FQNEAQ. Primers for the PCR totalled 60 Vbeta and 13 Jbeta. Produced via immunoSEQ multiplex PCR; TCRdb's table is partial and in-frame only. Of 90,000 to 120,000 clones in the sample, roughly 72% were seen once. The sequenced sample was PBMCs. The sequence came from a woman aged 18 to 35 in good health and CMV-seropositive. The chain has TRBV7-8 and TRBJ1-5, with TRBD1 identical over 8 bases. This CDR3 reads CASSLVGGQENQPQHF. CDR3 bases: TGTGCCAGCAGCTTAGTAGGGGGACAGGAAAATCAGCCCCAGCATTTT.